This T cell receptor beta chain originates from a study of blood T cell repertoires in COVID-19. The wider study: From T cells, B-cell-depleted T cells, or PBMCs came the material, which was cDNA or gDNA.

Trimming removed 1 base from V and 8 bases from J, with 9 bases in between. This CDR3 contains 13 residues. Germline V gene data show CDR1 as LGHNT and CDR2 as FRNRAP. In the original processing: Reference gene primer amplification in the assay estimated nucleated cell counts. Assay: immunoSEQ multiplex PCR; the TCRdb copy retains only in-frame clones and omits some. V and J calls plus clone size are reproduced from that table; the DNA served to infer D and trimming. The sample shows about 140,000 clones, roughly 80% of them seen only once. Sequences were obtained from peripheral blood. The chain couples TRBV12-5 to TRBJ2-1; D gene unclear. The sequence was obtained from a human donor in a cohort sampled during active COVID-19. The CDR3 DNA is TGTGCTAGTGGTTTGGCACGGGTGGATGAGCAGTTCTTC. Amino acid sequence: CASGLARVDEQFF.